This T cell receptor beta chain was observed in a study of spatial heterogeneity in lung cancer. Overall study context: Alpha-chain detections were consistently fewer than beta-chain detections among the sequences. Study-level findings and limits: Ubiquitous expanded tumor TCRs were observed in blood more at resection than follow-up.

Trimming cost V 4 bases and J 5 bases; bases outside gene matches: 14. The CDR3 covers 17 residues. From germline, CDR1 is LNHDA and CDR2 SQIVND (reference sequence). TCR cDNA molecules each carried a unique molecular identifier. TCRdb re-derived calls from the 5' RACE reads in MiXCR, one entry per CDR3 protein. The sample lists tens of thousands of distinct CDR3 sequences; 15% to 20% were seen once. Stated time point: blood at routine non-recurrence follow-up after resection. Tumor, nontumor lung or frozen PBMC supplied whole RNA, sequenced without sorting. Regarding this clonotype: Antigen unknown.

The V call is TRBV19, the J call TRBJ1-5; 7 bases align to TRBD1. This clonotype was sampled from a male donor with early-stage non-small cell lung cancer. Source: PBMCs, taken at follow-up. The CDR3 bases are TGTGCCAGTAGTACACGACAGGGCAGAAAGGTTGATCAGCCCCAGCATTTT. It codes for CASSTRQGRKVDQPQHF.